Listed below are T cell receptor beta chains from one sample, sequenced in a study of T cell changes during pregnancy in multiple sclerosis. Assay: immunoSEQ multiplex PCR; the TCRdb copy retains only in-frame clones and omits some. The sample contains 70,000 or so clones, about nine tenths of which appear only once. Sequencing used peripheral blood, obtained in the third trimester of pregnancy. The source of these receptors is a female donor in good health, enrolled as a control in a pregnancy study. Each CDR3 is given with its conserved first and last residue. Each record gives: J gene, D gene, V gene, clone size, CDR3 DNA, CDR3 protein. A D gene is named only where the DNA matches it firmly. Clone size is shown for a subset of rows, as once, few, many or a class of expanded clone.

TRBJ2-5 . TRBV7-9 . TGTGCCAGCAGCTTCAGCGGATCGTACCAAGAGACCCAGTACTTC CASSFSGSYQETQYF
TRBJ2-3 TRBD2 TRBV5-4 . TGTGCCAGCAGCTTGGAACTAGCGGGGATCACAGATACGCAGTATTTT CASSLELAGITDTQYF
TRBJ1-2 TRBD1 TRBV19 . TGTGCCAGTAGACCACAAAGGACAGGGAGCCCTTATGGCTACACCTTC CASRPQRTGSPYGYTF
TRBJ1-5 TRBD1 TRBV4-1 . TGCGCCAGCAGCCCGGGACAGAGAGATCAGCCCCAGCATTTT CASSPGQRDQPQHF
TRBJ2-1 TRBD1 TRBV7-9 . TGTGCCAGCAGCTTACCCCGACAGGGATCCTTCTTC CASSLPRQGSFF
TRBJ1-1 . TRBV7-9 . TGTGCCAGCAGCCTATCACGAGGGGGGAACACTGAAGCTTTCTTT CASSLSRGGNTEAFF
TRBJ2-1 TRBD1 TRBV7-2 . TGTGCCAGCAACCGACAGGGGGCCTATGAGCAGTTCTTC CASNRQGAYEQFF
TRBJ2-7 . TRBV20-1 . TGCAGTGCTAGAGATCTCTACGAGCAGTACTTC CSARDLYEQYF
TRBJ1-1 . TRBV7-8 . TGTGCCAGCAGCTTAGTACAGGGAACTCTCACTGAAGCTTTCTTT CASSLVQGTLTEAFF
TRBJ1-6 TRBD1 TRBV30 . TGTGCCTGGAGTTTGGACAGGGAGGCCCTCCACTTT CAWSLDREALHF
TRBJ1-1 . TRBV6-5 once TGTGCCAGCAGTCCCGAGCGGCAGAACACTGAAGCTTTCTTT CASSPERQNTEAFF
TRBJ2-7 . TRBV6-5 . TGTGCCAGCAGTTACAGGGGGTCCTACGAGCAGTACTTC CASSYRGSYEQYF
TRBJ2-1 TRBD2 TRBV9 . TGTGCCAGCAGCGTAGCTAGCGGACATTACAATGAGCAGTTCTTC CASSVASGHYNEQFF
TRBJ1-6 TRBD1 TRBV11-2 . TGTGCCAGCAGCTCGAGGAGGGGGCAAGGCTCACCCCTCCACTTT CASSSRRGQGSPLHF
TRBJ2-7 TRBD1 TRBV5-7 . TGTGCCAGCAGCTTGGGGACAGGGGTCCACGAGCAGTACTTC CASSLGTGVHEQYF
TRBJ2-1 . TRBV30 once TGTGCCTGGAGTAACCCTCGGGGAGATGAGCAGTTCTTC CAWSNPRGDEQFF
TRBJ1-2 . TRBV5-4 . TGTGCCAGCAGCGCAAGGTTGGAGGACTATGGCTACACCTTC CASSARLEDYGYTF
TRBJ2-1 TRBD1 TRBV5-1 . TGCGCCAGCAGGGTGGGACAGGGGGCCTACAATGAGCAGTTCTTC CASRVGQGAYNEQFF
TRBJ1-6 . TRBV28 once TGTGCCAGCAACACCCGGGGAGGGAGGAGCTCCTATAATTCACCCCTCCACTTT CASNTRGGRSSYNSPLHF
TRBJ2-7 TRBD1 TRBV27 once TGTGCCAGCAGCCCGGACAGGGTGGGAGAGCAGTACTTC CASSPDRVGEQYF
TRBJ2-7 . TRBV15 . TGTGCCACCAAGGACGGCAGGGCCGACCACGAGCAGTACTTC CATKDGRADHEQYF
TRBJ1-2 TRBD1 TRBV5-1 . TGCGCCAGCAGCACGGGACAGAACTATGGCTACACCTTC CASSTGQNYGYTF
TRBJ1-3 . TRBV14 . TGTGCCAGCAGCCAAGATCGCAGGGCTGGAAACACCATATATTTT CASSQDRRAGNTIYF
TRBJ1-1 . TRBV4-2 . TGTGCCAGCAGCCAAGATATAACCAGATCGAACACTGAAGCTTTCTTT CASSQDITRSNTEAFF
TRBJ2-7 TRBD2 TRBV5-4 . TGTGCCAGCAGCTTGGGACAGGGACTAGCCTCAATATACGAGCAGTACTTC CASSLGQGLASIYEQYF
TRBJ2-6 . TRBV7-8 . TGTGCCAGCAGCTTAGAGGCACCAGGGGACGGGGCCAACGTCCTGACTTTC CASSLEAPGDGANVLTF
TRBJ2-3 . TRBV11-1 . TGTGCCAGCAGCTTAGCGGTTGGGGGGAGCACAGATACGCAGTATTTT CASSLAVGGSTDTQYF
TRBJ1-1 TRBD1 TRBV19 . TGTGCCAGTAGCATCCAGAGCAGGGGGTACACTGAAGCTTTCTTT CASSIQSRGYTEAFF
TRBJ2-2 . TRBV19 . TGTGCCAGTAGTATGGCTGCCGGGGAGCTGTTTTTT CASSMAAGELFF
TRBJ2-7 TRBD2 TRBV7-9 . TGTGCCAGCAGCTTATACACTAGCGGGAGCTACGAGCAGTACTTC CASSLYTSGSYEQYF
TRBJ2-3 TRBD2 TRBV4-3 . TGCGCCAGCAGCCAAGATGGCGGGAGTTATACAGATACGCAGTATTTT CASSQDGGSYTDTQYF
TRBJ1-1 TRBD1 TRBV7-2 . TGTGCCAGCAGCTCGGGACAGGGGAGGACTGAAGCTTTCTTT CASSSGQGRTEAFF
TRBJ2-5 TRBD1 TRBV5-1 . TGCGCCAGCAGCTTGAACTCACTAACGACAGGGGGCTATGAGACCCAGTACTTC CASSLNSLTTGGYETQYF
TRBJ2-7 TRBD2 TRBV7-2 . TGTGCCAGCAGCTTACTAGCGGGGGCTCCTTTCGAGCAGTACTTC CASSLLAGAPFEQYF
TRBJ1-2 TRBD1 TRBV5-8 . TGTGCCAGCAGCTGGACAGGGTTTGAGGGCTACACCTTC CASSWTGFEGYTF
TRBJ1-1 TRBD1 TRBV29-1 . TGCAGTCTAAGGACAGGGGGTAACACTGAAGCTTTCTTT CSLRTGGNTEAFF
TRBJ2-6 TRBD1 TRBV7-9 . TGTGCCAGCAGCTTTGCCGGGACAGCCAGCTCTGGGGCCAACGTCCTGACTTTC CASSFAGTASSGANVLTF
TRBJ1-4 . TRBV28 . TGTGCCAGCAGGGGCCCGCGAGGACTGGCAGGAGGGGAAGAACTGTTTTTT CASRGPRGLAGGEELFF
TRBJ2-5 TRBD2 TRBV2 . TGTGCCAGCAGTGATGGACTAGCGGGGGGGCAAGAGACCCAGTACTTC CASSDGLAGGQETQYF